Sequencing of this TCR beta chain was carried out in a study of T cell changes during pregnancy in multiple sclerosis. CDR3 size: 15 residues. Germline V gene sequence: CDR1 KGHSH, CDR2 LQKENI. The V and J ends lost 1 base and 5 bases respectively, with 12 bases between them. This clone is a singleton in its sample. Sequencing was performed with immunoSEQ multiplex PCR; in TCRdb, only in-frame clones are kept and a portion is missing. The repertoire has roughly 87,000 clones, 93% of them found once; the top ten carry around 1.4%. The source is a female donor in good health, enrolled as a control in a pregnancy study. This specimen consisted of peripheral blood, obtained in the third trimester of pregnancy. The rearrangement links TRBV18 to TRBJ1-5, with D uncertain. The CDR3 nucleotides read TGTGCCAGCTCACCACGAGCAGTGACTGATCAGCCCCAGCATTTT. As protein: CASSPRAVTDQPQHF.